What follows are 5 T cell receptor beta chains derived from one specimen sequenced in a study of breast tumors, draining lymph nodes, adjacent tissues. The lymph nodes were axillary draining lymph nodes from breast cancer patients. TCRdb reanalysed the multiplex PCR reads using MiXCR and keeps one entry per CDR3 protein. The table has 150,000 to 200,000 distinct CDR3 sequences, 25% to 40% seen once. Source material: axillary lymph node tissue. The receptors were gathered from a female donor with breast cancer. Some clones in this sample may be carry-over from other donors' samples.

This clonotype was seen ten or more times. The V gene is TRBV6-6, the J gene TRBJ2-5, with D uncertain. Trimming removed 6 bases at V and 4 bases at J, with 18 bases between. CDR1 is MNHNY and CDR2 is SVGAGI in the germline V gene (reference sequence). There are 15 residues in the CDR3. In DNA form, the CDR3 reads TGTGCCAGCAGCTACGACTTAGGACGGAGAGAGACCCAGTACTTC. Its translation is CASSYDLGRRETQYF.

There are many counts of this clonotype. The rearrangement uses TRBV11-2 and TRBJ1-2; 9 nucleotides align to TRBD1. Trimming took 1 base from V and 5 from J; bases not matched to a gene: 5. Germline V gene sequence: CDR1 SGHAT, CDR2 FQNNGV. This CDR3 has 15 residues. The CDR3 DNA follows: TGTGCCAGCAGCTTAGGTCCGGGACAGGGATATGGCTACACCTTC. Translated: CASSLGPGQGYGYTF. Complete variable domain (other parts from reference TRBV11-2 and TRBJ1-2): EAGVAQSPRYKIIEKRQSVAFWCNPISGHATLYWYQQILGQGPKLLIQFQNNGVVDDSQLPKDRFSAERLKGVDSTLKIQPAKLEDSAVYLCASSLGPGQGYGYTFGSGTRLTVV.

Concerning this clonotype: This could be a read error, since a much larger clone is one nucleotide away. V and J are TRBV5-5 and TRBJ2-5; a possible D gene is TRBD2 (6 bases). The CDR3 consists of 15 residues. The germline V and J ends were trimmed by 2 bases and 5 bases, with 16 bases remaining between them. The germline CDR1 and CDR2 sequences are SGHKS and YYEKEE (reference sequence). The CDR3 DNA is TGTGCCAGCAGCTTTGCTGAACTAGCAATGGAGACCCAGTACTTC. Its translation: CASSFAELAMETQYF.

The chain carries TRBV20-1 and TRBJ1-5; D is unclear. Germline CDR1 and CDR2: DFQATT and SNEGSKA (reference sequence). V dropped 2 bases and J dropped 11 bases, with 16 bases sitting between them. This CDR3 has 13 amino acids. The CDR3 sequence is CSARKPNQETQHF. In DNA, the CDR3 is TGCAGTGCTAGAAAGCCTAATCAAGAGACCCAGCATTTT.

This clonotype turned up a few times. Just one base apart from a much larger clone, this may be a read error. The chain links TRBV13 to TRBJ2-7; D assignment may be TRBD1 or TRBD2 (5 bases each). In germline, CDR1 is PRHDT, CDR2 FYEKMQ (reference sequence). With 5 bases removed from V and 1 base from J, the gap between germline ends came to 12 bases. The CDR3 covers 14 residues. CDR3 amino acids: CASSIPGLSYEQYF. The CDR3 coding sequence is TGTGCCAGCAGCATACCGGGGCTTTCCTACGAGCAGTACTTC.